The 4 T cell receptor beta chains reported below all come from one sample, sequenced in a study of CD8 T cells in Susac syndrome. With random hexamers, reverse transcription was performed on roughly 0.5 to 1 ug of RNA. TCRdb re-called the immunoSEQ multiplex PCR reads with MiXCR, one entry per CDR3 protein. The sample lists around 230,000 distinct CDR3 sequences; approximately 95% were seen once. Sequencing used CD4+ T cells from PBMCs. The receptors derive from a human donor with multiple sclerosis.

The V gene is TRBV3-1, the J gene TRBJ2-7; D perhaps matches TRBD2 (6 bases). V gave up 1 base and J gave up 0 bases, with 10 bases separating them. Germline V gene sequence: CDR1 LGHDT, CDR2 YNNKEL (reference sequence). CDR3 length equals 15 residues. CDR3 nucleotide sequence: TGTGCCAGCAGCCAAGGGCTAGCGCCCTCCTACGAGCAGTACTTC. It codes for CASSQGLAPSYEQYF.

This clonotype has only one observation. This chain joins TRBV3-1 and TRBJ2-7; 7 bases map to TRBD1. The CDR3 is 12 amino acids. CDR1 is LGHDT, CDR2 YNNKEL, per germline (reference sequence). With V trimmed by 5 bases and J by 6 bases, 4 bases remained unmatched. The CDR3 here is CASSDTGAEQYF. The CDR3 DNA follows: TGTGCCAGCAGCGATACAGGGGCCGAGCAGTACTTC.

The chain carries TRBV7-2 and TRBJ2-2; 8 bases align to TRBD2. The germline gives CDR1 SGHTA, CDR2 FQGNSA. This CDR3 is 17 amino acids long. J gave up 3 bases and V 3 bases, and 9 bases lay outside the gene matches. The DNA for the CDR3 is TGTGCCAGCAGCTTTTCCGGGACTAGGACTTACACCGGGGAGCTGTTTTTT. Translation: CASSFSGTRTYTGELFF.

V usage is TRBV7-3 and J usage is TRBJ2-1; 9 bases agree with TRBD1. CDR1 is SGHTA, CDR2 FQGTGA, per germline. The length of the CDR3 is 17 residues. V lost 5 bases, J lost 7 bases, and 15 bases stayed unmatched. CDR3 bases: TGTGCCAGCAGCCCCCCTCAAGGGACAGGGTCCCTTAATGAGCAGTTCTTC. It specifies CASSPPQGTGSLNEQFF.